Listed here are 12 T cell receptor beta chains from one sample, sequenced in a study of T-cell reconstitution after alpha-beta-depleted transplantation in children. Molecular barcoding with unique molecular identifiers was used for the TCRbeta library. TCRdb called the PCR reads again in MiXCR, with one record for every CDR3 protein. The sample yields roughly 420,000 distinct CDR3 sequences, roughly 16% seen once. Sequencing was performed on PBMCs, mostly from graft donor cells, taken 360 days after TCRalphabeta/CD19-depleted stem cell transplant. The receptors were gathered from a boy under two years old who had a stem cell transplant for Wiskott-Aldrich syndrome, so the T cells may come from the graft donor.

This clonotype appeared a few times. The rearrangement uses TRBV5-1 and TRBJ2-1; 9 bases agree with TRBD2. After removal of 0 bases from V and 7 bases from J, the junction contained 5 bases not matched to a gene. The CDR3 has 15 amino acids. Germline V CDR1 and CDR2: SGHRS, YFSETQ. The CDR3 loop reads CASSLDLAGINEQFF. In nucleotides, the CDR3 is TGCGCCAGCAGCTTGGATCTAGCGGGGATAAATGAGCAGTTCTTC.

This chain links TRBV12-3 or TRBV12-4 with TRBJ2-1; TRBD1 might be the D (5 bases). The CDR3 extends over 15 amino acids. V was trimmed by 6 bases and J by 5 bases, leaving 17 bases between them. DNA for the CDR3: TGTGCCAGCAGAGCTGGGGCGGTGGTTAACAATGAGCAGTTCTTC. This encodes CASRAGAVVNNEQFF.

The chain recombines TRBV5-1 with TRBJ2-3; weak D call: TRBD2 (7 bases). Germline loops: CDR1 SGHRS, CDR2 YFSETQ. The length of the CDR3 is 15 residues. The V end lost 2 bases, the J end lost 6 bases, and 16 bases lay between the germline ends. The CDR3 protein is CASSFGWGGEDTQYF. The CDR3 DNA reads as TGCGCCAGCAGCTTTGGATGGGGGGGCGAGGATACGCAGTATTTT.

This clonotype was seen a handful of times. The chain links TRBV29-1 to TRBJ2-7, with 8 bases that match TRBD1. CDR3 length equals 13 residues. J gave up 3 bases and V 4 bases, and 5 bases lay outside the gene matches. CDR1 is SQVTM and CDR2 is ANQGSEA in the germline V gene. As DNA, the CDR3 is TGCAGCGTTGTTACCGGGACAGGCTACGAGCAGTACTTC. This encodes CSVVTGTGYEQYF.

This clonotype occurred a few times. The V call is TRBV3-1, the J call TRBJ1-1; TRBD1 is a possible D gene (6 bases). The germline V gene has CDR1 LGHDT and CDR2 YNNKEL (reference sequence). The V end was cut by 0 bases, the J end by 0 bases, with 11 bases between. CDR3 length equals 16 residues. CDR3 loop: CASSQDIWGLNTEAFF. The CDR3 nucleotides read TGTGCCAGCAGCCAAGATATTTGGGGGCTGAACACTGAAGCTTTCTTT.

This chain links TRBV20-1 with TRBJ2-5, with D perhaps TRBD1 (5 bases). Per the germline V gene, CDR1 is DFQATT and CDR2 is SNEGSKA (reference sequence). The CDR3 consists of 12 residues. Trimming left V 5 bases short and J 4 bases short, with 11 bases between. The DNA for the CDR3 is TGCAGTGCTTCCAGGGTAGGAGAGACCCAGTACTTC. Its translation is CSASRVGETQYF.

The chain joins TRBV7-2 to TRBJ2-6; D is ambiguous. V was pared by 3 bases and J by 2 bases, with 8 bases between. The germline CDR1 and CDR2 sequences are SGHTA and FQGNSA. CDR3 length: 15 residues. This CDR3 reads CASSFRSTGANVLTF. In nucleotides, the CDR3 is TGTGCCAGCAGCTTTCGAAGTACTGGGGCCAACGTCCTGACTTTC. The full variable domain, its missing parts supplied by reference TRBV7-2 and TRBJ2-6, is GAGVSQSPSNKVTEKGKDVELRCDPISGHTALYWYRQSLGQGLEFLIYFQGNSAPDKSGLPSDRFSAERTGGSVSTLTIQRTQQEDSAVYLCASSFRSTGANVLTFGAGSRLTVL.

This clonotype has only a few counts. The V gene is TRBV7-8, the J gene TRBJ2-5; 9 bases agree with TRBD2. The CDR3 length is 15 residues. Germline CDR1 is SGHVS and CDR2 is FQNEAQ. The trim removed 6 bases at V and 1 base at J, leaving 6 bases unmatched. The chain's CDR3 is CASSQTSGLQETQYF. CDR3 sequence (DNA): TGTGCCAGCAGTCAGACTAGCGGCCTCCAAGAGACCCAGTACTTC.

The sample holds a few counts of this clonotype. This chain links TRBV15 with TRBJ2-7; D call uncertain. Trimming took 0 bases from V and 4 from J, leaving 19 bases between them. Germline V gives CDR1 LNHNV, CDR2 YYDKDF (reference sequence). CDR3 length equals 17 residues. CDR3 DNA sequence: TGTGCCACCAGCAGAGATACCGTGGCAGGCGGTGGGTACGAGCAGTACTTC. As protein: CATSRDTVAGGGYEQYF.

The rearrangement links TRBV13 to TRBJ2-5; 9 bases agree with TRBD2. The trim removed 5 bases at V and 4 bases at J, leaving 11 bases unmatched. The CDR3 is 16 amino acids. Germline V gene sequence: CDR1 PRHDT, CDR2 FYEKMQ (reference sequence). As DNA, the CDR3 is TGTGCCAGCAGCCGATTGTTGGCGGGAGGGGGAGAGACCCAGTACTTC. Protein: CASSRLLAGGGETQYF.

The chain uses TRBV5-1 and TRBJ2-6, with 8 bases lining up with TRBD1. Germline V gene sequence: CDR1 SGHRS, CDR2 YFSETQ. The CDR3 runs 17 residues. Losses at the gene ends were 1 base for V and 1 base for J; bases not matched to a gene: 4. CDR3 nucleotide sequence: TGCGCCAGCAGCTTGTCAGGGGGCAAGTCTGGGGCCAACGTCCTGACTTTC. It codes for CASSLSGGKSGANVLTF.

This clonotype was seen more than once but under ten times. The chain links TRBV7-9 to TRBJ2-3; no definite D call. CDR1 SEHNR and CDR2 FQNEAQ come from the germline V gene (reference sequence). The CDR3 covers 13 residues. Between the trimmed V and J ends, which lost 8 bases and 2 bases, there was a span of 11 bases. The CDR3 loop is CASDGAPTDTQYF. The CDR3 DNA sequence: TGTGCCAGCGACGGAGCCCCCACAGATACGCAGTATTTT.